Shown below are 10 T cell receptor beta chains from a single sample sequenced in a study of human T cells and chemical hapten exposure. Time point reported: patch test 2, 6 weeks after DPC sensitization. As for treatment: therapeutic diphenylcyclopropenone sensitization with weekly scalp DPC. MiXCR, applied by TCRdb to the RACE reads, yields one record per CDR3 protein. This sample has about 89,000 distinct CDR3 sequences, with more than 9.5% found just once. The sequences come from whole blood, collected in connection with sensitization to the hapten diphenylcyclopropenone (DPC). All receptors derive from a man aged 40-49 years with alopecia areata. Some clones in this sample may be carry-over from other donors' samples.

This clonotype was observed a handful of times. The chain combines TRBV27 with TRBJ2-2, with TRBD2 matching over 11 bases. The CDR3 runs 16 residues. V was pared by 6 bases and J by 4 bases, with 7 bases of the junction left unmatched. Germline loops: CDR1 MNHEY, CDR2 SMNVEV (reference sequence). CDR3 in amino acids: CASRILAGVVTGELFF. The CDR3 DNA is TGTGCCAGCAGAATACTAGCGGGAGTGGTCACCGGGGAGCTGTTTTTT.

The rearrangement uses TRBV30 and TRBJ2-7; D is unclear. Germline assignment: CDR1 GTSNPN and CDR2 SVGIG (reference sequence). This CDR3 region has 13 residues. V lost 0 bases and J 1 base, leaving 7 bases between the germline ends. The CDR3 DNA follows: TGTGCCTGGAGTGTAGTGAGGTCCTACGAGCAGTACTTC. The encoded protein is CAWSVVRSYEQYF.

This clonotype has only one observation. The gene calls are TRBV12-3 or TRBV12-4 and TRBJ2-3; 8 positions match TRBD2. Losses at the gene ends were 7 bases for V and 2 bases for J; bases not matched to a gene: 8. This CDR3 has 15 amino acids. The CDR3 sequence: CASTVGGLDTDTQYF. The CDR3 nucleotides read TGTGCCAGCACCGTAGGGGGACTAGACACAGATACGCAGTATTTT.

The V gene is TRBV13, the J gene TRBJ2-5; 9 bases align to TRBD1. The CDR3 sequence is 14 residues long. From germline, CDR1 is PRHDT and CDR2 FYEKMQ (reference sequence). V dropped 4 bases and J dropped 5; count of bases not matched to a gene: 5. The chain's CDR3 is CASSSQGAVETQYF. DNA for the CDR3: TGTGCCAGCAGCTCACAGGGGGCAGTCGAGACCCAGTACTTC. The full variable domain, its missing parts supplied by reference TRBV13 and TRBJ2-5, is AAGVIQSPRHLIKEKRETATLKCYPIPRHDTVYWYQQGPGQDPQFLISFYEKMQSDKGSIPDRFSAQQFSDYHSELNMSSLELGDSALYFCASSSQGAVETQYFGPGTRLLVL.

This clonotype was detected only a few times. The chain combines TRBV3-1 with TRBJ1-2; D remains ambiguous. The CDR3 has 12 amino acids. Trimming cost V 1 base and J 4 bases, with 4 bases left between them. CDR1 is LGHDT, CDR2 YNNKEL, per germline (reference sequence). CDR3 protein: CASSQVGYGYTF. The CDR3 DNA follows: TGTGCCAGCAGCCAAGTTGGCTATGGCTACACCTTC.

This clonotype was detected only a few times. The chain combines TRBV12-3 or TRBV12-4 with TRBJ1-4; the D is unclear. V was trimmed by 6 bases and J by 5 bases, leaving 7 bases between them. This CDR3 is 12 amino acids long. For the CDR3, the DNA is TGTGCCAGCAGGCGAGAAAATGAAAAACTGTTTTTT. Its translation is CASRRENEKLFF.

The J gene is TRBJ2-7, the V gene TRBV18; D might be TRBD2 (5 bases). Looked up from germline, CDR1 is KGHSH and CDR2 is LQKENI. The CDR3 length is 15 residues. Trimming left V 1 base short and J 6 bases short, with 16 bases between. The CDR3: CASSPLGSSLREQYV. The CDR3 bases are TGTGCCAGCTCACCACTGGGGAGCTCTCTACGCGAGCAGTACGTC.

The chain links TRBV6-5 to TRBJ2-3; 13 nucleotides match TRBD2. V gave up 4 bases and J gave up 6 bases; unmatched junction bases: 7. This CDR3 comprises 16 residues. Germline V gives CDR1 MNHEY, CDR2 SVGAGI. The CDR3 loop reads CASSSWTSGSGDTQYF. The CDR3 bases are TGTGCCAGCAGTTCCTGGACTAGCGGGAGTGGGGATACGCAGTATTTT.

This clonotype showed up just a few times. The chain couples TRBV12-3 or TRBV12-4 to TRBJ1-4, with D possibly being TRBD1 (5 bases). The CDR3 has 14 amino acids. V lost 6 bases and J lost 5, with 13 bases in between. This chain's CDR3 is CASRRDSVNEKLFF. CDR3 bases: TGTGCCAGCAGACGTGACAGCGTCAATGAAAAACTGTTTTTT.

The rearrangement links TRBV28 to TRBJ2-1, with D unclear. Germline-derived CDR1 and CDR2 are MDHEN and SYDVKM. V was shortened by 3 bases and J by 4 bases, with 13 bases between the two germline ends. The CDR3 is made up of 15 amino acids. This chain's CDR3 is CASSFLQPVYNEQFF. The CDR3 nucleotides are TGTGCCAGCAGTTTCTTGCAGCCCGTATACAATGAGCAGTTCTTC.